Given below is one T cell receptor (beta chain) in context. The target of this receptor is not known. This could be a read error, since a much larger clone is one nucleotide away. This sample stems from a study of molecular identifiers for immune sequencing clone quantification (dated by TCRdb to 2016 to 2019). Background on the whole study: In a replicate experiment, RNA from roughly 21,000 or 96,000 naive CD8 T cells was split into five aliquots, four of which were sequenced. The study was a methods study using CD8 T cells to benchmark molecular-identifier clustering-based TCR repertoire sequencing (MIDCIRS) and TCR RNA copy counting.

Libraries were built with PCR. The instrument given in TCRdb is Illumina HiSeq 4000. Bulk TCR libraries were made following a previously described method, with the TCR primers given in Table S5. The Qiagen AllPrep DNA/RNA kit was used to purify total RNA. Before analysis, reads from multiple sequencing runs of one library were combined. Concerning the study's data processing: Reads were retained only if the reads had an exact TCR constant sequence, and the retained reads were trimmed to 150 nt and grouped according to their 12-nt molecular barcodes. Reads within each barcode group were sub-clustered using a 15% Levenshtein threshold, and quality-weighted consensus sequences were constructed for each RNA molecule. Non-functional sequences were filtered out, along with any lower-count sequence sitting one edit away from another sequence. Based on fitting two negative binomial distributions, any barcode sub-cluster with under 20% of the maximum read count was discarded. TCRdb itself trimmed the public reads at Q25 with fastp, ran MiXCR and retained productive beta chains. Rows are combined by CDR3 protein, so each entry shows the most common genes and DNA. The V and J calls follow TCRdb's processing rather than the paper's. This sample holds 300,000 to 350,000 distinct CDR3 sequences; about 20% were observed only once. Under 0.95% of the sample comes from the top ten.

From the cysteine up to the phenylalanine, the CDR3 has a length of 13 residues. The only DNA kept is the CDR3, 39 bases in frame from the first base. Results the study describes overall, beyond this receptor: In CMV-specific effector cells, over 99% of molecules were held by clones above 20 RNA copies, whereas under 1% of molecules were held by such clones in naive cells. Without barcode sub-clustering, chimeric consensus sequences inflated TCR diversity; chimeras reached as high as 47%. Naive libraries contained spiked-in Jurkat TCR RNA (approximately nine copies' worth), which is not part of the donor repertoire. Highly expanded clone sizes could be underestimated if identical TCR molecules share a barcode. Modeling indicated approximately 3.1 TCR RNA copies recovered per cell, compared with around 11 by digital PCR, which implies a capture efficiency of 25% to 35%. Even against a background of about a million naive CD8 T cells, spiked-in Jurkat TCR RNA amounting to a single cell's worth was reported to be detectable.

Naive CD8 T cell libraries were made from about 20,000 to 1,000,000 sorted cells using 10%, 30% or 50% of purified RNA. On a BD FACSAria II, naive CD8 T cells were FACS-sorted as CD8+CD4-CCR7+CD45RA+ and collected into RLT Plus buffer. Nine to eleven TCR copies' worth of Jurkat RNA were spiked into roughly 17,000-1,100,000 naive CD8 T cell samples to test detection sensitivity. CD8 T cells were enriched using RosetteSep CD8+ T Cell Enrichment Cocktail and Ficoll-Paque, and the enriched cells then underwent ACK red cell lysis. This TCR was recovered from a human donor in good health. Some libraries in this study had Jurkat cell RNA spiked in. The V and J segments used are TRBV12-3 or TRBV12-4 and TRBJ2-5, with no confidently assigned D gene. Sequencing used naive CD8+ T cells from blood, with Jurkat cell RNA spiked in. The sample's cell subset or site label, decoded: FACS-sorted CD8+CD4-CCR7+CD45RA+ naive T cells. The CDR3 amino acid sequence is: CASGFIGVETQYF. The DNA sequence follows: TGTGCCAGCGGTTTTATTGGGGTTGAGACCCAGTACTTC.